This T cell receptor (beta chain) was captured in a study of identifying expanded T cells in peripheral blood. Healthy donors had no documented immune events, such as infections, while sampled. To note about this clone: What it binds is not known.

Whole-study results and caveats: Approximately 1.1 clones differed between technical replicates, versus about 16 and 19 over time. Across healthy donors, higher total template counts meant significantly greater roughly two-week count variance.

The repertoire was sequenced with immunoSEQ multiplex PCR; TCRdb's copy has only in-frame clones and lacks some. The sample lists around 130,000 clones, around 88% occurring once. Trimming removed 4 bases from V and 4 bases from J, with 9 bases in between. Per the germline V gene, CDR1 is KGHSH and CDR2 is LQKENI. This CDR3 spans 13 amino acids. The sequence came from a person between 18 and 75 years old in good health. The sequenced material came from blood. The chain employs TRBV18 and TRBJ2-3; D is uncertain. CDR3: CASSRITPDTQYF. CDR3 coding DNA: TGTGCCAGCTCACGTATAACTCCAGATACGCAGTATTTT.